Presented here are 12 T cell receptor beta chains from one specimen sequenced in a study of T cell clonotyping in hematopoietic cell transplantation (dated by TCRdb to 2020 to 2023). According to the study, the label for this sample's time point signals: 100 days after allo-HCT. The library was generated by the immunoSEQ multiplex PCR assay. Here the immuneACCESS table is served through TCRdb, limited to in-frame sequences with V and J called. Missing clones are a known gap in these copies; in checked studies unresolved V genes cover under half, and the rest lacks a known reason. The sample data list 7,000 or so clones, and more than 70% of these were observed just once. The ten largest make up more than 7% of the sample. Sequenced material: PBMCs, taken 100 days after allogeneic stem cell transplant. These receptors were collected from a male patient aged 18 to 29 who had an allogeneic stem cell transplant from a related donor, so the T cells may come from the graft donor. Some clones in this sample may be carry-over from other donors' samples.

The chain joins TRBV4-3 to TRBJ2-5; 9 bases agree with TRBD2. With V trimmed by 4 bases and J by 2 bases, 11 bases remained unmatched. The length of the CDR3 is 17 residues. Germline V gene lookup returns CDR1 LGHNA and CDR2 YSLEER. CDR3 in amino acids: CASSRGGASGAQETQYF. CDR3 in DNA: TGCGCCAGCAGCCGCGGAGGGGCTAGCGGGGCTCAAGAGACCCAGTACTTC.

The chain has TRBV7-8 and TRBJ2-2; 16 nucleotides match TRBD2. CDR1 and CDR2 (germline): SGHVS, FQNEAQ. V lost 4 bases, J lost 5 bases, and 4 bases stayed unmatched. This CDR3 comprises 17 residues. CDR3 residues: CASSWGLAGGWTGELFF. DNA for the CDR3: TGTGCCAGCAGCTGGGGACTAGCGGGAGGGTGGACCGGGGAGCTGTTTTTT.

The V and J genes are TRBV30 and TRBJ1-1; D perhaps matches TRBD1 (5 bases). This CDR3 contains 12 residues. Trimming removed 5 bases at V and 6 bases at J, with 13 bases between. Germline values: CDR1 GTSNPN, CDR2 SVGIG (reference sequence). DNA for the CDR3: TGTGCCTGGGGGGGGGTTTACCCTGAAGCTTTCTTT. Protein: CAWGGVYPEAFF.

The chain has TRBV7-9 and TRBJ1-2; TRBD1 matches 9 bases. The length of the CDR3 is 12 residues. The germline gives CDR1 SEHNR, CDR2 FQNEAQ (reference sequence). V shed 6 bases and J 10 bases; nucleotides not matched to a gene: 6. The CDR3 DNA reads as TGTGCCAGCAGGGGGGACAGGGAGATCTACACCTTC. Protein: CASRGDREIYTF.

V gene TRBV7-3 combines with J gene TRBJ2-2; 15 bases map to TRBD2. Germline CDR1 is SGHTA and CDR2 is FQGTGA. The length of the CDR3 is 16 residues. V shed 4 bases and J 6 bases; nucleotides not matched to a gene: 3. As DNA, the CDR3 is TGTGCCAGCAGCTACGGACTAGCGGGAGGGGCCGGGGAGCTGTTTTTT. It specifies CASSYGLAGGAGELFF.

This chain connects TRBV6-1 to TRBJ2-7; 7 nucleotides agree with TRBD2. The CDR3 loop spans 15 amino acids. Unmatched junction bases numbered 6, after V lost 3 bases and J lost 1 base. Germline V gene lookup returns CDR1 MNHNS and CDR2 SASEGT. For the CDR3, the DNA is TGTGCCAGCAGTGACGCAGCGGGAAGTTCCTACGAGCAGTACGTC. This encodes CASSDAAGSSYEQYV.

This clone was recorded once. The chain joins TRBV12-5 to TRBJ2-1, with D possibly TRBD2 on 6 matching bases. The CDR3 spans 11 residues. The V gene lost 1 base and the J gene lost 13 bases, with 8 bases spanning the gap. Looked up from germline, CDR1 is LGHNT and CDR2 is FRNRAP. The CDR3 nucleotides read TGTGCTAGTGGTTTGGGGGGGGTCCAGTTCTTC. Translated: CASGLGGVQFF. Complete variable domain (other parts from reference TRBV12-5 and TRBJ2-1): DARVTQTPRHKVTEMGQEVTMRCQPILGHNTVFWYRQTMMQGLELLAYFRNRAPLDDSGMPKDRFSAEMPDATLATLKIQPSEPRDSAVYFCASGLGGVQFFGPGTRLTVL.

The J gene is TRBJ1-5, the V gene TRBV9, with TRBD1 identical over 9 bases. The V segment lost 3 bases and the J segment 5 bases; nucleotides outside the gene matches: 6. The CDR3 covers 15 residues. Germline V gene sequence: CDR1 SGDLS, CDR2 YYNGEE. CDR3 bases: TGTGCCAGCAGCGCAGGGACAGGGACTCATCAGCCCCAGCATTTT. Encoded protein: CASSAGTGTHQPQHF.

The V call is TRBV19, the J call TRBJ2-3; the match to TRBD2 covers 7 bases. Germline V gene lookup returns CDR1 LNHDA and CDR2 SQIVND (reference sequence). This CDR3 comprises 16 residues. J gave up 0 bases and V 3 bases, and 6 bases lay outside the gene matches. The CDR3 DNA sequence: TGTGCCAGTAGTATTTATAGCGGGCCTAGCACAGATACGCAGTATTTT. Translated, it gives CASSIYSGPSTDTQYF.

This chain uses TRBV29-1 with TRBJ2-1; 8 nucleotides match TRBD2. The CDR3 length is 15 residues. The V gene's germline CDR1 is SQVTM and CDR2 ANQGSEA. Losses at the gene ends were 2 bases for V and 1 base for J; bases not matched to a gene: 4. The DNA of the CDR3 is TGCAGCGTTGAAAGGAGCGGGAGTTCCTACAATGAGCAGTTCTTC. Amino acids: CSVERSGSSYNEQFF.

V usage is TRBV7-2 and J usage is TRBJ1-5; D unresolved. The CDR3 is 12 amino acids. V was shortened by 5 bases and J by 4 bases, with 6 bases between the two germline ends. Per the germline V gene, CDR1 is SGHTA and CDR2 is FQGNSA. This chain's CDR3 is CASSASNQPQHF. The CDR3 DNA sequence: TGTGCCAGCAGCGCGAGTAATCAGCCCCAGCATTTT. The full variable domain, in which reference TRBV7-2 and TRBJ1-5 provide the parts outside the CDR3, is GAGVSQSPSNKVTEKGKDVELRCDPISGHTALYWYRQSLGQGLEFLIYFQGNSAPDKSGLPSDRFSAERTGGSVSTLTIQRTQQEDSAVYLCASSASNQPQHFGDGTRLSIL.

The rearrangement uses TRBV5-4 and TRBJ2-7, with TRBD1 matching over 11 bases. This CDR3 comprises 15 residues. J lost 1 base, V lost 2 bases, and 2 bases had no gene match. Germline V CDR1 and CDR2: SGHNT, YYREEE (reference sequence). CDR3 bases: TGTGCCAGCAGCTTTGGGGACAGGGGGTCCTACGAGCAGTACGTC. Translated: CASSFGDRGSYEQYV.